The 8 T cell receptor beta chains presented below share a single source sample, sequenced in a study of T cells in Graves' hyperthyroidism and ophthalmopathy (dated by TCRdb to about 2019). Library prep was done by multiplex PCR. The instrument given in TCRdb is Illumina HiSeq 2000. The TCR beta CDR3 regions were amplified from the RNA transcripts. The first round of RT-PCR for the TCR CDR3 was performed with the HTBI primer set and the Qiagen OneStep RT-PCR kit. In-frame beta chains were kept once TCRdb had trimmed the public reads at Q25 with fastp and called clones with MiXCR. Under each unique CDR3 protein, matching rows form one entry showing the most common genes and DNA. In this sample the table shows 500,000 to 700,000 distinct CDR3 sequences, 15% to 20% of which occur a single time. The ten largest clones take up 15% to 20% of the sample. Sequenced sample: blood. These receptor sequences come from a woman between 18 and 30 years old with Graves' hyperthyroidism.

This clonotype was observed a handful of times. This sequence joins TRBV18 and TRBJ2-7; TRBD2 matches 7 bases. This CDR3 contains 15 residues. The germline V gene has CDR1 KGHSH and CDR2 LQKENI. The J segment lost 5 bases and the V segment lost 2 bases, leaving 9 bases of the junction unmatched. The CDR3 nucleotides read TGTGCCAGCTCACCATACCCCGGGGGGTTCCACGAGCAGTACTTC. It codes for CASSPYPGGFHEQYF.

This clonotype was recorded a few times. V gene TRBV4-1 combines with J gene TRBJ1-6; tentative D call: TRBD1 (5 bases). The V and J ends lost 2 bases and 7 bases respectively, with 15 bases between them. The CDR3 runs 16 residues. Germline V gene data show CDR1 as MGHRA and CDR2 as YSYEKL. The CDR3, as DNA: TGCGCCAGCAGCCAACCGAAAACAGGCGTAAATTCACCCCTCCACTTT. It is translated as CASSQPKTGVNSPLHF.

This clonotype was counted between two and nine times. The chain employs TRBV5-6 and TRBJ1-1, with D possibly being TRBD1 (5 bases). Trimming shortened V by 5 bases and J by 3 bases, and 11 bases separated the two germline ends. The CDR3 has 13 amino acids. Per the germline V gene, CDR1 is SGHDT and CDR2 is YYEEEE. The CDR3 protein is CASRFRGHTEAFF. Written as DNA, the CDR3 is TGTGCCAGCAGATTTAGGGGTCACACTGAAGCTTTCTTT.

The chain carries TRBV19 and TRBJ1-4; unclear D gene. CDR3 length: 13 amino acids. Trimming removed 4 bases from V and 6 bases from J, with 9 bases in between. Germline loops: CDR1 LNHDA, CDR2 SQIVND (reference sequence). The CDR3 DNA follows: TGTGCCAGTAGTAACCAAGGCGATGAAAAACTGTTTTTT. Translated, it gives CASSNQGDEKLFF.

Many counts were recorded for this clonotype. V and J are TRBV7-2 and TRBJ2-7; tentatively, D is TRBD2 (6 bases). Trimming stripped 1 base from V and 2 bases from J, with 15 bases between. Germline lookup yields CDR1 SGHTA and CDR2 FQGNSA. The CDR3 sequence is 16 residues long. As DNA, the CDR3 is TGTGCCAGCAGCTTAGTACCGCTAGCGCCTCCCTACGAGCAGTACTTC. Translated, it gives CASSLVPLAPPYEQYF.

This clonotype was seen a handful of times. This chain links TRBV9 with TRBJ1-3, with D possibly TRBD1 on 5 matching bases. The CDR3 has 15 amino acids. Trimming pared 3 bases from V and 8 bases from J, leaving 18 bases between. Germline V gene lookup returns CDR1 SGDLS and CDR2 YYNGEE. CDR3 sequence: CASSGQTARGDTIYF. The CDR3, as DNA: TGTGCCAGCAGCGGACAGACGGCCCGCGGGGACACCATATATTTT.

The gene calls are TRBV29-1 and TRBJ2-7; D is undetermined. The CDR3 length is 11 residues. Trimming pared 8 bases from V and 6 bases from J, leaving 14 bases between. CDR1 and CDR2 (germline): SQVTM, ANQGSEA. The CDR3: CSSKSGTEQYF. CDR3 coding DNA: TGCAGCTCGAAATCGGGCACCGAGCAGTACTTC.

This clonotype was observed at least ten times. This chain connects TRBV7-2 to TRBJ2-7, with no clear D. Trimming left V 7 bases short and J 3 bases short, with 16 bases between. CDR1 SGHTA and CDR2 FQGNSA come from the germline V gene. CDR3 length: 14 amino acids. This CDR3 is CASTWASEIYEQYF. The CDR3 DNA sequence: TGTGCCAGCACCTGGGCAAGCGAAATCTACGAGCAGTACTTC.